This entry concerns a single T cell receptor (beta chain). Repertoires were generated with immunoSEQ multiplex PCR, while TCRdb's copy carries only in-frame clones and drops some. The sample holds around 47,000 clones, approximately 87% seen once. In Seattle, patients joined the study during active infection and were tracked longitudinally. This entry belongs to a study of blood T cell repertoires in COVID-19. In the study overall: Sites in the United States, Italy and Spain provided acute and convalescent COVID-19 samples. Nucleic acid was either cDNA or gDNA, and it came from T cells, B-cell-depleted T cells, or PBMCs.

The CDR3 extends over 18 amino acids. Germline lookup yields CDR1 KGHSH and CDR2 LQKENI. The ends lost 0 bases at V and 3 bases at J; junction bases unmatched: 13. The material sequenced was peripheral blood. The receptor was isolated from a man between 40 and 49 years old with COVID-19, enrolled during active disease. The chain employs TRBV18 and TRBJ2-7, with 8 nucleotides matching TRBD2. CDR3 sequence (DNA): TGTGCCAGCTCACCACCGTATGCCGGGAGGGCCATAATCTACGAGCAGTACTTC. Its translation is CASSPPYAGRAIIYEQYF.